Listed here is a single T cell receptor beta chain. Antigen specificity is unknown. This sample is part of a study of T-cell reconstitution after alpha-beta-depleted transplantation in children. A library of TCRbeta sequences, prepared with unique molecular identifiers, was generated. Using its own MiXCR run on the PCR reads, TCRdb lists one record per CDR3 protein. The sample has around 670,000 distinct CDR3 sequences, over 10% seen once. The CDR3 totals 16 residues. V was pared by 5 bases and J by 4 bases, with 9 bases of the junction left unmatched. Germline V CDR1 and CDR2: KGHSH, LQKENI. Study-level points and caveats: T-cell counts and diversity at one year following transplant were attributed mainly to newly produced T cells. Reportedly, alpha-beta T cells present about two months post-transplant originated from several hundred expanded clones of graft origin.

The rearrangement uses TRBV18 and TRBJ2-1; 9 bases align to TRBD1. The material sequenced was PBMCs, taken before TCRalphabeta/CD19-depleted stem cell transplant. The TCR was taken from a girl aged 2 to 9 with congenital amegakaryocytic thrombocytopenia, due to receive a stem cell transplant. This CDR3 is CASSVSGQGTYNEQFF. CDR3 bases: TGTGCCAGCTCAGTTTCGGGACAGGGAACATACAATGAGCAGTTCTTC.